One and the same sample provided the 21 T cell receptor beta chains below, sequenced in a study of identical twins. From the 5' RACE reads, TCRdb called clonotypes with MiXCR, one entry per CDR3 protein. The profile shows 240,000 or so distinct CDR3 sequences, about an eighth of them singletons. This sample also belongs to another study, concerning yellow fever vaccine responses in identical twins.

The sample was memory (CD45RO+) T cells sorted from blood. Every receptor here comes from a woman younger than 35 in good health.

This clonotype was observed at least ten times. The V gene is TRBV5-1, the J gene TRBJ1-5; D is unresolved. CDR3 length: 13 residues. Germline values: CDR1 SGHRS, CDR2 YFSETQ. Trimming took 0 bases from V and 3 from J, leaving 4 bases between them. The CDR3: CASSLEVNQPQHF. CDR3 sequence (DNA): TGCGCCAGCAGCTTGGAGGTCAATCAGCCCCAGCATTTT.

The chain carries TRBV29-1 and TRBJ2-7; 9 bases map to TRBD1. With 5 bases clipped from V and 2 bases from J, the junction kept 7 bases outside the gene matches. The CDR3 runs 14 residues. Per germline, CDR1 SQVTM and CDR2 ANQGSEA. The CDR3 region is CSVTGGFIPYEQYF. For the CDR3, the DNA is TGCAGCGTTACAGGGGGCTTTATCCCCTACGAGCAGTACTTC.

This clonotype came up a few times. The V call is TRBV20-1, the J call TRBJ1-6; D ambiguous. The CDR3 consists of 15 residues. Germline assignment: CDR1 DFQATT and CDR2 SNEGSKA (reference sequence). V was trimmed by 1 base and J by 0 bases, leaving 7 bases between them. The DNA for the CDR3 is TGCAGTGCTAGAGGCGGAGTCTCCTATAATTCACCCCTCCACTTT. Translating it yields CSARGGVSYNSPLHF.

The sample holds many counts of this clonotype. The chain uses TRBV6-5 and TRBJ2-7; 7 bases are shared with TRBD1. Germline CDR1 is MNHEY and CDR2 is SVGAGI. With V trimmed by 2 bases and J by 7 bases, 8 bases remained unmatched. This CDR3 has 14 residues. The CDR3 sequence is CASSYPGTAREQYF. Written as DNA, the CDR3 is TGTGCCAGCAGTTACCCCGGGACAGCACGAGAGCAGTACTTC.

This clonotype was counted a few times. The rearrangement links TRBV7-9 to TRBJ2-5, with TRBD2 matching 8 bases. Germline-derived CDR1 and CDR2 are SEHNR and FQNEAQ (reference sequence). The V segment lost 1 base and the J segment 1 base; nucleotides outside the gene matches: 2. The CDR3 spans 15 residues. In DNA, the CDR3 is TGTGCCAGCAGCTTAGTCACTAGCGGCCAAGAGACCCAGTACTTC. Its translation is CASSLVTSGQETQYF. Variable domain in full (rest from reference TRBV7-9 and TRBJ2-5): DTGVSQNPRHKITKRGQNVTFRCDPISEHNRLYWYRQTLGQGPEFLTYFQNEAQLEKSRLLSDRFSAERPKGSFSTLEIQRTEQGDSAMYLCASSLVTSGQETQYFGPGTRLLVL.

This clonotype showed up just a few times. The V gene is TRBV7-6, the J gene TRBJ2-3, with D perhaps TRBD2 (6 bases). This CDR3 is built from 16 residues. The germline V gene has CDR1 SGHVS and CDR2 FNYEAQ. V lost 4 bases and J 0 bases, leaving 14 bases between the germline ends. CDR3 DNA sequence: TGTGCCAGCAGCTCCCCTGGGGGGACTAGCACAGATACGCAGTATTTT. Its translation is CASSSPGGTSTDTQYF.

The J gene is TRBJ2-7, the V gene TRBV3-1, with D tentatively TRBD1 or TRBD2 (5 bases each). The CDR3 runs 15 residues. Germline values: CDR1 LGHDT, CDR2 YNNKEL (reference sequence). The V end lost 4 bases, the J end lost 9 bases, and 22 bases lay between the germline ends. The CDR3 nucleotides read TGTGCCAGCAGCCCCGTATTCGGTGGGTCAGGGAGGCAGTACTTC. Its translation: CASSPVFGGSGRQYF.

The chain combines TRBV4-3 with TRBJ1-1, with 7 bases identical to TRBD1. This CDR3 comprises 14 residues. In germline, CDR1 is LGHNA, CDR2 YSLEER. The junction had 3 bases not matched to a gene; V was cut back by 1 base and J by 4 bases. CDR3 in DNA: TGCGCCAGCAGCCAAGTCGACAGGGCCACTGAAGCTTTCTTT. It is translated as CASSQVDRATEAFF.

This clonotype was counted a few times. The chain is built from TRBV5-4 and TRBJ2-7, with 9 bases lining up with TRBD1. The germline gives CDR1 SGHNT, CDR2 YYREEE (reference sequence). J lost 3 bases, V lost 2 bases, and 3 bases had no gene match. The CDR3 is 14 residues long. Here the CDR3 DNA reads TGTGCCAGCAGCTTCCGGACAGGGGACTACGAGCAGTACTTC. Amino acid sequence: CASSFRTGDYEQYF. Looking up the rest from reference TRBV5-4 and TRBJ2-7 gives the full variable domain: ETGVTQSPTHLIKTRGQQVTLRCSSQSGHNTVSWYQQALGQGPQFIFQYYREEENGRGNFPPRFSGLQFPNYSSELNVNALELDDSALYLCASSFRTGDYEQYFGPGTRLTVT.

This clonotype was seen a few times. The V call is TRBV7-8, the J call TRBJ1-5; 7 positions agree with TRBD1. V was pared by 0 bases and J by 0 bases, with 2 bases of the junction left unmatched. Per the germline V gene, CDR1 is SGHVS and CDR2 is FQNEAQ. The CDR3 length is 16 residues. This chain's CDR3 is CASSLAWTGSNQPQHF. CDR3 bases: TGTGCCAGCAGCTTAGCGTGGACAGGTAGCAATCAGCCCCAGCATTTT.

The table lists this clonotype with many counts. The J gene is TRBJ2-6, the V gene TRBV20-1; perhaps TRBD1 as D (5 bases). The CDR3 has 17 amino acids. CDR1 and CDR2 (germline): DFQATT, SNEGSKA (reference sequence). The V end was cut by 0 bases, the J end by 2 bases, with 14 bases between. As DNA, the CDR3 is TGCAGTGCTAGAGATCTTTTGTCGACAGCTGGGGCCAACGTCCTGACTTTC. Its protein is CSARDLLSTAGANVLTF.

There are many counts of this clonotype. The rearrangement joins TRBV20-1 to TRBJ2-1; TRBD2 aligns across 12 bases. The CDR3 consists of 15 residues. The V gene end was trimmed by 3 bases and the J gene end by 6 bases; junction bases not matched to a gene: 6. Per the germline V gene, CDR1 is DFQATT and CDR2 is SNEGSKA (reference sequence). CDR3 residues: CSARSSGGDLNEQFF. CDR3 sequence (DNA): TGCAGTGCTAGGTCTAGCGGGGGGGACCTCAATGAGCAGTTCTTC.

This clonotype came up a few times. V usage is TRBV5-1 and J usage is TRBJ2-7, with 8 bases that match TRBD1. Germline loops: CDR1 SGHRS, CDR2 YFSETQ. The CDR3 consists of 14 residues. V shed 4 bases and J 4 bases; nucleotides not matched to a gene: 7. CDR3 amino acids: CASSRRDRPYEQYF. The CDR3 DNA sequence: TGCGCCAGCAGCCGCCGGGACAGGCCATACGAGCAGTACTTC.

This clonotype was observed a few times. The chain links TRBV11-2 to TRBJ2-1, with D maybe TRBD1 (5 bases). Germline V gene data show CDR1 as SGHAT and CDR2 as FQNNGV. The CDR3 covers 15 residues. The V end lost 5 bases, the J end lost 4 bases, and 15 bases lay between the germline ends. The CDR3 DNA sequence: TGTGCCAGCAGCATCGGTCAGGGATGGTACAATGAGCAGTTCTTC. It encodes CASSIGQGWYNEQFF.

The chain uses TRBV3-1 and TRBJ2-5, with 10 bases fitting TRBD2. CDR1 LGHDT and CDR2 YNNKEL come from the germline V gene (reference sequence). The junction had 8 bases not matched to a gene; V was cut back by 0 bases and J by 7 bases. The CDR3 contains 16 residues. The CDR3 is CASSQDAASGGGTQYF. For the CDR3, the DNA is TGTGCCAGCAGCCAAGATGCGGCTAGCGGGGGTGGGACCCAGTACTTC.

This sequence joins TRBV7-2 and TRBJ2-7; D unclear. Trimming pared 2 bases from V and 5 bases from J, leaving 16 bases between. CDR3 size: 15 residues. Germline CDR1 reads SGHTA; CDR2 reads FQGNSA. Here the CDR3 reads CASSLSRSVAHEQYF. In DNA form, the CDR3 reads TGTGCCAGCAGCTTAAGTCGGTCGGTAGCCCACGAGCAGTACTTC.

This clonotype was detected a few times. The chain combines TRBV6-5 with TRBJ2-2; 13 nucleotides agree with TRBD2. This CDR3 has 17 amino acids. Germline CDR1 and CDR2: MNHEY and SVGAGI. The ends lost 5 bases at V and 5 bases at J; junction bases unmatched: 8. As DNA, the CDR3 is TGTGCCAGCAGTAACGACCGACTAGCGGGGGGAACCGGGGAGCTGTTTTTT. Protein sequence: CASSNDRLAGGTGELFF.

This clonotype was counted a few times. The chain links TRBV30 to TRBJ2-7; D unclear. The germline V gene has CDR1 GTSNPN and CDR2 SVGIG (reference sequence). Trimming removed 1 base from V and 2 bases from J, with 12 bases in between. The CDR3 runs 14 residues. The CDR3, as DNA: TGTGCCTGGAGTGATGGGAAGGTAGCCTACGAGCAGTACTTC. It encodes CAWSDGKVAYEQYF.

This clonotype was counted many times. The chain couples TRBV10-3 to TRBJ2-2; D possibly corresponds to TRBD2 (5 bases). CDR3 length: 14 amino acids. The germline V gene encodes CDR1 ENHRY and CDR2 SYGVKD. Between the trimmed V and J ends, which lost 3 bases and 7 bases, there was a span of 12 bases. The CDR3 region is CAISDTSGGGELFF. In nucleotides, the CDR3 is TGTGCCATCAGTGATACTAGTGGTGGCGGGGAGCTGTTTTTT.

This clonotype was seen only a few times. The chain employs TRBV15 and TRBJ2-5; 9 nucleotides align to TRBD2. V dropped 1 base and J dropped 4; count of bases not matched to a gene: 10. The CDR3 totals 17 residues. CDR1 is LNHNV, CDR2 YYDKDF, per germline (reference sequence). CDR3 loop: CATSRGGAGGQRETQYF. In nucleotides, the CDR3 is TGTGCCACCAGCAGAGGAGGAGCGGGAGGCCAACGAGAGACCCAGTACTTC.

This clonotype occurred a few times. V and J are TRBV12-3 or TRBV12-4 and TRBJ2-7, with D perhaps TRBD1 (6 bases). Trimming pared 5 bases from V and 0 bases from J, leaving 14 bases between. The CDR3 loop spans 15 amino acids. The CDR3 DNA reads as TGTGCCAGCAGTAACCTGGACAGTCGCTCCTACGAGCAGTACTTC. It codes for CASSNLDSRSYEQYF.